A selection of T cell receptor beta chains follows, all from one sample in a study of CD8+ T cells in alopecia areata. The method was immunoSEQ multiplex PCR; TCRdb's version includes in-frame clones alone and lacks a portion of them. Of 200,000 to 250,000 clones in the sample, around 43% were seen once. The sample was CD4+ T cells sorted from blood, taken at approximately week 37, from a patient treated with tofacitinib. Source of these receptors: a human donor with alopecia areata. CDR3s include the opening cysteine and the closing phenylalanine or tryptophan. Fields, in order: J gene, V gene, D gene, clone size, CDR3 protein, CDR3 DNA. D genes are given only for firm matches. Rows may omit the clone size; those that give it use once, few, many or a size class.

j_call: TRBJ1-5; v_call: TRBV11-2; d_call: -; clone_size: -; cdr3_aa: CASSLFVNQPQHF; cdr3_nt: TGTGCCAGCAGCTTATTCGTGAATCAGCCCCAGCATTTT
j_call: TRBJ2-3; v_call: TRBV6-6; d_call: TRBD1; clone_size: -; cdr3_aa: CASSSRGQGFTDTQYF; cdr3_nt: TGTGCCAGCAGTTCTAGGGGACAGGGATTCACAGATACGCAGTATTTT
j_call: TRBJ1-2; v_call: TRBV4-3; d_call: -; clone_size: -; cdr3_aa: CASSQDARGDGYTF; cdr3_nt: TGCGCCAGCAGCCAAGATGCGAGGGGAGATGGCTACACCTTC
j_call: TRBJ1-1; v_call: TRBV30; d_call: -; clone_size: -; cdr3_aa: CAWSIASYTEAFF; cdr3_nt: TGTGCCTGGAGTATAGCCTCCTACACTGAAGCTTTCTTT
j_call: TRBJ1-2; v_call: TRBV10-3; d_call: TRBD1; clone_size: -; cdr3_aa: CAINIQGAHPANYGYTF; cdr3_nt: TGTGCCATCAATATACAGGGGGCGCATCCAGCTAACTATGGCTACACCTTC
j_call: TRBJ1-5; v_call: TRBV28; d_call: -; clone_size: few; cdr3_aa: CASSVQPQHF; cdr3_nt: TGTGCCAGCAGTGTTCAGCCCCAGCATTTT
j_call: TRBJ2-1; v_call: TRBV7-6; d_call: -; clone_size: -; cdr3_aa: CASSLAGGPNAQFF; cdr3_nt: TGTGCCAGCAGCTTAGCGGGAGGCCCCAATGCGCAGTTCTTC
j_call: TRBJ2-5; v_call: TRBV9; d_call: TRBD2; clone_size: few; cdr3_aa: CASRGLAGGRGETQYF; cdr3_nt: TGTGCCAGCAGGGGACTAGCGGGAGGGCGCGGCGAGACCCAGTACTTC
j_call: TRBJ1-1; v_call: TRBV18; d_call: -; clone_size: -; cdr3_aa: CASSPGTHYTEAFF; cdr3_nt: TGTGCCAGCTCACCGGGGACCCACTACACTGAAGCTTTCTTT
j_call: TRBJ2-5; v_call: TRBV6-5; d_call: -; clone_size: -; cdr3_aa: CASSTSRGETQYF; cdr3_nt: TGTGCCAGCAGTACAAGTCGGGGAGAGACCCAGTACTTC
j_call: TRBJ2-3; v_call: TRBV4-3; d_call: TRBD2; clone_size: few; cdr3_aa: CASSRSGGGDTQYF; cdr3_nt: TGCGCCAGCAGCCGGTCGGGAGGCGGAGATACGCAGTATTTT
j_call: TRBJ2-5; v_call: TRBV5-1; d_call: -; clone_size: -; cdr3_aa: CASDGRRETQYF; cdr3_nt: TGCGCCAGCGACGGACGGAGAGAGACCCAGTACTTC
j_call: TRBJ1-1; v_call: TRBV5-4; d_call: -; clone_size: few; cdr3_aa: CASSTLGREAFF; cdr3_nt: TGTGCCAGCAGCACCCTAGGGAGGGAAGCTTTCTTT
j_call: TRBJ1-2; v_call: TRBV18; d_call: TRBD1; clone_size: -; cdr3_aa: CASSSRDSGSGYTF; cdr3_nt: TGTGCCAGCTCATCTCGGGACAGCGGTAGTGGCTACACCTTC
j_call: TRBJ2-6; v_call: TRBV7-9; d_call: -; clone_size: -; cdr3_aa: CASSLGKGAGANVLTF; cdr3_nt: TGTGCCAGCAGCTTAGGGAAAGGGGCCGGGGCCAACGTCCTGACTTTC
j_call: TRBJ1-3; v_call: TRBV29-1; d_call: -; clone_size: few; cdr3_aa: CSVRGGLSGNTIYF; cdr3_nt: TGCAGCGTGCGCGGCGGGCTCTCTGGAAACACCATATATTTT
j_call: TRBJ1-5; v_call: TRBV19; d_call: TRBD1; clone_size: -; cdr3_aa: CASSKGQGNQPQHF; cdr3_nt: TGTGCCAGTAGTAAGGGACAGGGGAATCAGCCCCAGCATTTT
j_call: TRBJ2-7; v_call: TRBV2; d_call: TRBD1; clone_size: few; cdr3_aa: CASLKTGLSYEQYF; cdr3_nt: TGTGCCAGCCTAAAGACAGGGCTCTCCTACGAGCAGTACTTC
j_call: TRBJ1-2; v_call: TRBV5-1; d_call: -; clone_size: -; cdr3_aa: CASSLGSPEYYGYTF; cdr3_nt: TGCGCCAGCAGCTTGGGAAGTCCAGAATACTATGGCTACACCTTC
j_call: TRBJ2-7; v_call: TRBV9; d_call: TRBD2; clone_size: -; cdr3_aa: CASSVTSGSLEQYF; cdr3_nt: TGTGCCAGCAGCGTGACTAGCGGGAGTCTCGAGCAGTACTTC
j_call: TRBJ2-2; v_call: TRBV7-9; d_call: -; clone_size: -; cdr3_aa: CASSSRIGTGELFF; cdr3_nt: TGTGCCAGCAGCTCTCGAATTGGAACCGGGGAGCTGTTTTTT
j_call: TRBJ2-3; v_call: TRBV4-3; d_call: -; clone_size: few; cdr3_aa: CASSLSREDTQYF; cdr3_nt: TGCGCCAGCAGCCTGTCGAGGGAAGATACGCAGTATTTT
j_call: TRBJ1-4; v_call: TRBV9; d_call: -; clone_size: -; cdr3_aa: CASSTPGVNEKLFF; cdr3_nt: TGTGCCAGCAGCACGCCAGGGGTAAATGAAAAACTGTTTTTT
j_call: TRBJ2-5; v_call: TRBV4-1; d_call: TRBD2; clone_size: -; cdr3_aa: CASSQGTRVETQYF; cdr3_nt: TGCGCCAGCAGCCAAGGGACTAGGGTAGAGACCCAGTACTTC
j_call: TRBJ1-1; v_call: TRBV18; d_call: TRBD1; clone_size: few; cdr3_aa: CASSLGQAKNTEAFF; cdr3_nt: TGTGCCAGCTCACTTGGACAGGCAAAAAACACTGAAGCTTTCTTT
j_call: TRBJ1-4; v_call: TRBV20-1; d_call: -; clone_size: few; cdr3_aa: CSARDRGELFF; cdr3_nt: TGCAGTGCTAGAGATAGAGGGGAACTGTTTTTT
j_call: TRBJ1-2; v_call: TRBV15; d_call: -; clone_size: -; cdr3_aa: CATSSRKGGSYGYTF; cdr3_nt: TGTGCCACCAGCTCCAGAAAGGGTGGGTCCTATGGCTACACCTTC
j_call: TRBJ2-7; v_call: TRBV9; d_call: -; clone_size: -; cdr3_aa: CASSVDIGYEQYF; cdr3_nt: TGTGCCAGCAGCGTAGATATAGGGTACGAGCAGTACTTC
j_call: TRBJ2-7; v_call: TRBV10-3; d_call: -; clone_size: few; cdr3_aa: CAIRDRGARSYEQYF; cdr3_nt: TGTGCCATCAGGGATCGGGGCGCACGGTCCTACGAGCAGTACTTC
j_call: TRBJ2-5; v_call: TRBV11-2; d_call: -; clone_size: -; cdr3_aa: CASSRRSEGTETQYF; cdr3_nt: TGTGCCAGCAGCAGGAGAAGCGAGGGGACAGAGACCCAGTACTTC
j_call: TRBJ1-1; v_call: TRBV7-8; d_call: TRBD1; clone_size: -; cdr3_aa: CASSPLTGGHTEAFF; cdr3_nt: TGTGCCAGCAGCCCCCTCACAGGGGGCCACACTGAAGCTTTCTTT
j_call: TRBJ2-5; v_call: TRBV11-2; d_call: -; clone_size: -; cdr3_aa: CASSLEYRETQYF; cdr3_nt: TGTGCCAGCAGCTTGGAGTACCGGGAGACCCAGTACTTC
j_call: TRBJ2-1; v_call: TRBV7-6; d_call: -; clone_size: -; cdr3_aa: CASSLGLGDEQFF; cdr3_nt: TGTGCCAGCAGCTTGGGGTTGGGTGATGAGCAGTTCTTC
j_call: TRBJ2-7; v_call: TRBV5-4; d_call: TRBD1; clone_size: -; cdr3_aa: CASSLVGGTYEQYF; cdr3_nt: TGTGCCAGCAGCTTGGTAGGGGGCACCTACGAGCAGTACTTC
j_call: TRBJ2-3; v_call: TRBV18; d_call: -; clone_size: -; cdr3_aa: CASSPLGDTQYF; cdr3_nt: TGTGCCAGCTCACCACTGGGAGATACGCAGTATTTT
j_call: TRBJ1-5; v_call: TRBV29-1; d_call: -; clone_size: few; cdr3_aa: CSVTDTNSNQPQHF; cdr3_nt: TGCAGCGTCACGGATACGAATAGCAATCAGCCCCAGCATTTT
j_call: TRBJ2-7; v_call: TRBV7-9; d_call: -; clone_size: -; cdr3_aa: CASSLTRDTSYEQYF; cdr3_nt: TGTGCCAGCAGCTTGACGCGGGACACCTCCTACGAGCAGTACTTC
j_call: TRBJ2-1; v_call: TRBV30; d_call: TRBD2; clone_size: few; cdr3_aa: CAWKRESSYNEQFF; cdr3_nt: TGTGCCTGGAAGCGGGAGAGCTCCTACAATGAGCAGTTCTTC
j_call: TRBJ2-2; v_call: TRBV6-5; d_call: -; clone_size: -; cdr3_aa: CASLRAAGVGELFF; cdr3_nt: TGTGCCAGTTTAAGGGCCGCTGGGGTTGGGGAGCTGTTTTTT
j_call: TRBJ2-6; v_call: TRBV10-2; d_call: -; clone_size: few; cdr3_aa: CASSAGSGANVLTF; cdr3_nt: TGCGCCAGCAGTGCGGGGTCTGGGGCCAACGTCCTGACTTTC
j_call: TRBJ2-3; v_call: TRBV23-1; d_call: TRBD2; clone_size: -; cdr3_aa: CASSGPSGGTLTNTQYF; cdr3_nt: TGCGCCAGCAGTGGTCCTAGCGGAGGGACCCTTACCAATACGCAGTATTTT
j_call: TRBJ2-4; v_call: TRBV4-1; d_call: -; clone_size: -; cdr3_aa: CASSQDGSSKNIQYF; cdr3_nt: TGCGCCAGCAGCCAAGATGGGAGTTCCAAAAACATTCAGTACTTC
j_call: TRBJ2-7; v_call: TRBV6-6; d_call: -; clone_size: -; cdr3_aa: CASTPLGDKGEQYF; cdr3_nt: TGTGCCAGCACCCCTCTTGGGGACAAGGGCGAGCAGTACTTC
j_call: TRBJ2-7; v_call: TRBV28; d_call: TRBD1; clone_size: -; cdr3_aa: CASSFGGQGGYEQYF; cdr3_nt: TGTGCCAGCAGTTTCGGAGGACAGGGGGGCTACGAGCAGTACTTC
j_call: TRBJ2-2; v_call: TRBV7-3; d_call: -; clone_size: few; cdr3_aa: CASSLGPGGNTGELFF; cdr3_nt: TGTGCCAGCAGCTTAGGTCCCGGGGGAAACACCGGGGAGCTGTTTTTT
j_call: TRBJ1-2; v_call: TRBV30; d_call: -; clone_size: -; cdr3_aa: CAWSDRDFTF; cdr3_nt: TGTGCCTGGAGTGACAGGGATTTCACCTTC